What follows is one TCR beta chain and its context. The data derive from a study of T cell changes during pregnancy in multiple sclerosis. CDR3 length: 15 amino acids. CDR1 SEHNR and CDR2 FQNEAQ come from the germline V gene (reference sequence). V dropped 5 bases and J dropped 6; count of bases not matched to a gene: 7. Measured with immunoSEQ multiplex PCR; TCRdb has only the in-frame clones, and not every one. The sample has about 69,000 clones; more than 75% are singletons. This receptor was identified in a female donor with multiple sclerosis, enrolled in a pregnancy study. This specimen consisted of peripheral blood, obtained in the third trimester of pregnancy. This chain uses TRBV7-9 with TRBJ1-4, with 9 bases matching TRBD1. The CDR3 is CASSPTGGWDEKLFF. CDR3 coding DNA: TGTGCCAGCAGCCCCACAGGGGGCTGGGATGAAAAACTGTTTTTT.